This T cell receptor (beta chain) was recovered during a study of T cell repertoires in cytomegalovirus infection (dated 2019 in TCRdb). Background for the entire study: Because public TCR beta signatures pointed to carriage of CMV infection together with the matching HLA type, the HLA type of each donor mattered for the analysis. What the authors observed across the whole study: In both this cohort and an independent roughly 330-donor cohort, the cumulative frequency of public TCR beta family members distinguished carriers of CMV infection plus the relevant HLA type. The ex vivo response was dominated by HLA-C-restricted CMV-specific TCR beta clonotypes, and the single most frequent clonotype in two of eight donors was supplied by these HLA-C-restricted clonotypes.

As concerns this clonotype: The target of this receptor is not known. No per-base quality is available; no much larger clone lies one base away.

The instrument was an Illumina HiSeq 1500. TCRdb reprocessed the public reads (quality trimming at Q25 with fastp, clone calling with MiXCR) and kept in-frame beta chains. Every distinct CDR3 protein forms one entry, paired with its most common genes and DNA. The sample data list about 680,000 distinct CDR3 sequences, and approximately 24% of these were observed just once. The top ten clonotypes cover around 7.6% of the sample. V loses 4 bases, J loses 4 bases, and the germline ends lie 10 bases apart. CDR1 and CDR2 were assigned from the germline V gene as SQVTM and ANQGSEA. There are 13 amino acids in the CDR3, from cysteine to phenylalanine inclusive. Only the CDR3 DNA stays, 39 bases, in frame from base 1.

The receptor's source is a human donor in good health (CMV status not recorded). Some clones in this sample may be carry-over from other donors' samples. Material for sequencing was CD8+ T cells from PBMCs. The V and J genes are TRBV29-1 and TRBJ2-2, with a weak D call of TRBD1 (5 bases match). The bases are TGCAGCGTTGGGGGCAGGTCCACCGGGGAGCTGTTTTTT. Its protein reads: CSVGGRSTGELFF.